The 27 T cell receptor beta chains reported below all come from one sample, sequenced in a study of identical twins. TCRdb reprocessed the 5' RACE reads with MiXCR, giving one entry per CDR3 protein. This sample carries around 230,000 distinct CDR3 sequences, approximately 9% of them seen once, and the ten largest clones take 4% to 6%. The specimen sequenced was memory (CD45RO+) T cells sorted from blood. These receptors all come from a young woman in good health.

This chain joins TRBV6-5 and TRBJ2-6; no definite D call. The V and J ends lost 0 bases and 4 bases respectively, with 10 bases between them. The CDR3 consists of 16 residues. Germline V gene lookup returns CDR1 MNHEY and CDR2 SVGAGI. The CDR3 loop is CASSYSISSGANVLTF. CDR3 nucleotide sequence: TGTGCCAGCAGTTACTCTATTTCGTCCGGGGCCAACGTCCTGACTTTC.

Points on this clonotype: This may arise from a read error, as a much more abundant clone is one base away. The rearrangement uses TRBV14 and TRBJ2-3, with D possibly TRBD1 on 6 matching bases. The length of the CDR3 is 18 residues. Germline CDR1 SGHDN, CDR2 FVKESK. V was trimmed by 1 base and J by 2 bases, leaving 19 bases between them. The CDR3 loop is CASSQGLFDRRNTDTQYF. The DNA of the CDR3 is TGTGCCAGCAGCCAAGGTCTTTTTGACAGGAGGAACACAGATACGCAGTATTTT.

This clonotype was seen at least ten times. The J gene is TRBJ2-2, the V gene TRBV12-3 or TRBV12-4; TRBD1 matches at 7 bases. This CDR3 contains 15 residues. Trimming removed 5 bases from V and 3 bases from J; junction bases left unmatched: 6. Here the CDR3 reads CASSPQGEYTGELFF. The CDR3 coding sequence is TGTGCCAGCAGTCCTCAGGGGGAATACACCGGGGAGCTGTTTTTT.

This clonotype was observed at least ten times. CDR3 DNA sequence: TGTGCCAGCAGCCAGGGCATTAACAAGCCCCAGCATTTT. Amino acids: CASSQGINKPQHF. This chain joins TRBV3-1 and TRBJ1-5; D unclear. V lost 3 bases to trimming and J lost 8 bases, with 11 bases between them. This CDR3 comprises 13 residues. Germline CDR1 LGHDT, CDR2 YNNKEL (reference sequence). The full variable domain, its missing parts supplied by reference TRBV3-1 and TRBJ1-5, is DTAVSQTPKYLVTQMGNDKSIKCEQNLGHDTMYWYKQDSKKFLKIMFSYNNKELIINETVPNRFSPKSPDKAHLNLHINSLELGDSAVYFCASSQGINKPQHFGDGTRLSIL.

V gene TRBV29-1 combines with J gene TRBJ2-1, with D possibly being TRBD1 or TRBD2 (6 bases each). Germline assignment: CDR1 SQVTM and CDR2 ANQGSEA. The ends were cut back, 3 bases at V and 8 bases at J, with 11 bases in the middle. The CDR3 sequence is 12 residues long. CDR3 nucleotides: TGCAGCGTTGATGAGGGGGAGGATGAGCAGTTCTTC. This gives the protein CSVDEGEDEQFF.

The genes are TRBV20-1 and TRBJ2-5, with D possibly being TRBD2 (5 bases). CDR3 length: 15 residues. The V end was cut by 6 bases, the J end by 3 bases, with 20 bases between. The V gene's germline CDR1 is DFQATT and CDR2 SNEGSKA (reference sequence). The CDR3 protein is CSARPGRKREETQYF. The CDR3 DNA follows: TGCAGTGCCCGACCGGGGAGAAAGAGGGAAGAGACCCAGTACTTC.

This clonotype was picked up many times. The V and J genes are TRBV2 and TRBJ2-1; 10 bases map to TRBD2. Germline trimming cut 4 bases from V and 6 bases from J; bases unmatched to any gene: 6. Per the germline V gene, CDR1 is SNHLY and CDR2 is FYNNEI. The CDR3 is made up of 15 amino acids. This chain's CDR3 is CASSVPSGSGNEQFF. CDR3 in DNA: TGTGCCAGCAGTGTGCCTAGCGGGAGCGGCAATGAGCAGTTCTTC.

This chain's CDR3 is CASSSGTKEQYF. The CDR3 DNA follows: TGTGCCAGCAGCTCCGGGACCAAGGAGCAGTACTTC. The chain links TRBV7-8 to TRBJ2-7; D is tentatively TRBD1 or TRBD2 (5 bases each). CDR1 and CDR2 from the germline V gene are SGHVS and FQNEAQ. Deletions cut 4 bases from V and 7 bases from J, with 11 bases between. The CDR3 is made up of 12 amino acids.

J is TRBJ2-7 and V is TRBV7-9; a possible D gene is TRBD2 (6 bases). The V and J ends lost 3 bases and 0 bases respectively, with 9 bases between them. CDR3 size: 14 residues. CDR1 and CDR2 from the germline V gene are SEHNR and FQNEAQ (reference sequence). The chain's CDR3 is CASSFSTSSYEQYF. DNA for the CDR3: TGTGCCAGCAGCTTTTCGACTAGCTCCTACGAGCAGTACTTC. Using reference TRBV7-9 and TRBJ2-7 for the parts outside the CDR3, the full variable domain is DTGVSQNPRHKITKRGQNVTFRCDPISEHNRLYWYRQTLGQGPEFLTYFQNEAQLEKSRLLSDRFSAERPKGSFSTLEIQRTEQGDSAMYLCASSFSTSSYEQYFGPGTRLTVT.

CDR3 in amino acids: CASSESLAPYEQYF. CDR3 DNA: TGTGCCAGCAGTGAGTCACTAGCTCCCTACGAGCAGTACTTC. This chain connects TRBV25-1 to TRBJ2-7, with D tentatively TRBD2 (6 bases). Trimming cost V 3 bases and J 2 bases, with 11 bases left between them. CDR1 is MGHDK and CDR2 is SYGVNS in the germline V gene. The CDR3 loop spans 14 amino acids.

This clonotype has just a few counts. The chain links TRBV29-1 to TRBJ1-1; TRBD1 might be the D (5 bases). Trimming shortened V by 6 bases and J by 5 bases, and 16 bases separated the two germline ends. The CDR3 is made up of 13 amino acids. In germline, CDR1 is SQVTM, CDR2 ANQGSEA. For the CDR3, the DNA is TGCAGCGTAATGCAGCAGGGAGGTACTGAAGCTTTCTTT. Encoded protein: CSVMQQGGTEAFF.

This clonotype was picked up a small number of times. CDR3 residues: CASSFEGRSPLHF. CDR3 in DNA: TGTGCCAGCAGTTTTGAGGGGAGATCACCCCTCCACTTT. The genes are TRBV12-3 or TRBV12-4 and TRBJ1-6; D is possibly TRBD1 (5 bases). Trimming took 3 bases from V and 10 from J, leaving 10 bases between them. The CDR3 has 13 amino acids.

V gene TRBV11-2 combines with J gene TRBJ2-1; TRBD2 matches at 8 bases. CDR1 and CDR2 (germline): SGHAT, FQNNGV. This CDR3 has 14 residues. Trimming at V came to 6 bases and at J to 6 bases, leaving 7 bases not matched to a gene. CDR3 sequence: CASSPGGVPNEQFF. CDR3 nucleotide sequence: TGTGCCAGCAGTCCCGGGGGGGTTCCCAATGAGCAGTTCTTC.

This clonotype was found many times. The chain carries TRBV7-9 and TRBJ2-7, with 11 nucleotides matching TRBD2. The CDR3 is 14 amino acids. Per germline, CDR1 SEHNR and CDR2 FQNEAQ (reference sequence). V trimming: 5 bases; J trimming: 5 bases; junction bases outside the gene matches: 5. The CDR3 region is CASSRTSGSHEQYF. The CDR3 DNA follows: TGTGCCAGCAGCCGTACTAGCGGGAGCCACGAGCAGTACTTC. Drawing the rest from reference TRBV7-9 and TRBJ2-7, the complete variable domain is DTGVSQNPRHKITKRGQNVTFRCDPISEHNRLYWYRQTLGQGPEFLTYFQNEAQLEKSRLLSDRFSAERPKGSFSTLEIQRTEQGDSAMYLCASSRTSGSHEQYFGPGTRLTVT.

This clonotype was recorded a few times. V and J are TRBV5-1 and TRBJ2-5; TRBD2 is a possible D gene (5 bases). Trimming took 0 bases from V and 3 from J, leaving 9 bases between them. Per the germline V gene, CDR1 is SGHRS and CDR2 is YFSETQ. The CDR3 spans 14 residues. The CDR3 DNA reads TGCGCCAGCAGCTTGGCAGGACTGAAAGAGACCCAGTACTTC. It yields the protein CASSLAGLKETQYF.

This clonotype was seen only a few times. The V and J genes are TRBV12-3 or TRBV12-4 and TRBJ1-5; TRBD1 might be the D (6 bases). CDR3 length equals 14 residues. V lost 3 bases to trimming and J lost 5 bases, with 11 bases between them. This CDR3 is CASSLQGHYQPQHF. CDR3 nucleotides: TGTGCCAGCAGTTTGCAGGGGCACTATCAGCCCCAGCATTTT.

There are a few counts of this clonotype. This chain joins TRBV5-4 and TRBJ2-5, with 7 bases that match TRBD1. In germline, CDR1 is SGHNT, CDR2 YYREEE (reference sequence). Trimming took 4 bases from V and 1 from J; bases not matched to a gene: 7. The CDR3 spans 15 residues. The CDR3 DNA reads TGTGCCAGCAGCGCCGGTGGGACAGTCCAAGAGACCCAGTACTTC. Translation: CASSAGGTVQETQYF.

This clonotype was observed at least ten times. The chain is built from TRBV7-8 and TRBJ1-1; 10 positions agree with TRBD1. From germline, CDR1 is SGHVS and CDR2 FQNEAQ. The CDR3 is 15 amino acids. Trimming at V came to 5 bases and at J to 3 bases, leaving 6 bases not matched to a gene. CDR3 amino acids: CASSPRTGGDTEAFF. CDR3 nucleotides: TGTGCCAGCAGCCCCCGGACAGGGGGTGACACTGAAGCTTTCTTT.

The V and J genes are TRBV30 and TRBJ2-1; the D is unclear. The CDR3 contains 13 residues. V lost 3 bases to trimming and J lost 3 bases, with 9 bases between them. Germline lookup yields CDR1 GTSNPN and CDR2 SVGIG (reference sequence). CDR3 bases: TGTGCCTGGAGCGAGAGCGACTACAATGAGCAGTTCTTC. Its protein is CAWSESDYNEQFF.

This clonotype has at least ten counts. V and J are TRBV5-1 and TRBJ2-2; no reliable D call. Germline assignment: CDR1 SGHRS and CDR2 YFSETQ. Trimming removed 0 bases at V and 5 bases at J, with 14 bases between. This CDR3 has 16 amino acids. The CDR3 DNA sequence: TGCGCCAGCAGCTTGGTGGCGAATAGTCGAACCGGGGAGCTGTTTTTT. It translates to CASSLVANSRTGELFF. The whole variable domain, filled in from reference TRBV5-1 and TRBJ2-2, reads KAGVTQTPRYLIKTRGQQVTLSCSPISGHRSVSWYQQTPGQGLQFLFEYFSETQRNKGNFPGRFSGRQFSNSRSEMNVSTLELGDSALYLCASSLVANSRTGELFFGEGSRLTVL.

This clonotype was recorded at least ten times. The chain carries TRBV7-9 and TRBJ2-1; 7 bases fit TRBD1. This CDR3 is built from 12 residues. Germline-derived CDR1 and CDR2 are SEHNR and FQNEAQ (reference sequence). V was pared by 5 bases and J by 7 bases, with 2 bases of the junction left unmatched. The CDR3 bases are TGTGCCAGCAGCGCACAGGGGAATGAGCAGTTCTTC. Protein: CASSAQGNEQFF.

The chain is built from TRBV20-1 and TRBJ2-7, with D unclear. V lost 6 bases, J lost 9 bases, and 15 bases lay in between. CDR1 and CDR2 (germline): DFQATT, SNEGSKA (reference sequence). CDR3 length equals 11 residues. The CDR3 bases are TGCAGTGCCAGTAGCTATTGGTGGCAGTACTTC. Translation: CSASSYWWQYF.

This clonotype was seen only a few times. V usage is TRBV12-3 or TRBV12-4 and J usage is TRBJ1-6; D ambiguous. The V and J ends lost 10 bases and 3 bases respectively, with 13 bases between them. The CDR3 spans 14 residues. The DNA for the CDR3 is TGTGCCACCACCAAGGGCAGCTATAATTCACCCCTCCACTTT. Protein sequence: CATTKGSYNSPLHF.

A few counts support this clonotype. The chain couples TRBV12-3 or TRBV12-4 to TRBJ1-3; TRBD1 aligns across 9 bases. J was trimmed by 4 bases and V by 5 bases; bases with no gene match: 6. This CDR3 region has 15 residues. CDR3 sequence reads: CASSPGTGFGNTIYF. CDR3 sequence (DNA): TGTGCCAGCAGTCCCGGGACAGGGTTCGGAAACACCATATATTTT.

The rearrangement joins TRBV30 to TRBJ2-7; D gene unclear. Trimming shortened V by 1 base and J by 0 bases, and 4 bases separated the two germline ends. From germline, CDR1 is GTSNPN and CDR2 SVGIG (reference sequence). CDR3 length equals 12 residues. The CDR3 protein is CAWSEYSYEQYF. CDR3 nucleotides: TGTGCCTGGAGTGAATACTCCTACGAGCAGTACTTC. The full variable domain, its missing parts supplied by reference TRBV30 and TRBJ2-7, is SQTIHQWPATLVQPVGSPLSLECTVEGTSNPNLYWYRQAAGRGLQLLFYSVGIGQISSEVPQNLSASRPQDRQFILSSKKLLLSDSGFYLCAWSEYSYEQYFGPGTRLTVT.

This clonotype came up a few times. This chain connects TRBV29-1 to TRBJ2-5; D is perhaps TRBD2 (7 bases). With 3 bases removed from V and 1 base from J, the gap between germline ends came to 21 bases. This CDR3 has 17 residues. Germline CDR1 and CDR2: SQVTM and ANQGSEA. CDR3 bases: TGCAGCGTTGAGGGGGCTGGGGGGGCCTGGACCCAAGAGACCCAGTACTTC. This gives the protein CSVEGAGGAWTQETQYF.

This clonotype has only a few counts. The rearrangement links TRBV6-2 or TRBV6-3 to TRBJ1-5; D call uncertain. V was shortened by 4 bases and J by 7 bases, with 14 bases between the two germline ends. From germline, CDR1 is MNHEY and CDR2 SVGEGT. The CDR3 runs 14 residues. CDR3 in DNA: TGTGCCAGCAGTTTTCTCCCAGGTATCCAGCCCCAGCATTTT. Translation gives CASSFLPGIQPQHF.